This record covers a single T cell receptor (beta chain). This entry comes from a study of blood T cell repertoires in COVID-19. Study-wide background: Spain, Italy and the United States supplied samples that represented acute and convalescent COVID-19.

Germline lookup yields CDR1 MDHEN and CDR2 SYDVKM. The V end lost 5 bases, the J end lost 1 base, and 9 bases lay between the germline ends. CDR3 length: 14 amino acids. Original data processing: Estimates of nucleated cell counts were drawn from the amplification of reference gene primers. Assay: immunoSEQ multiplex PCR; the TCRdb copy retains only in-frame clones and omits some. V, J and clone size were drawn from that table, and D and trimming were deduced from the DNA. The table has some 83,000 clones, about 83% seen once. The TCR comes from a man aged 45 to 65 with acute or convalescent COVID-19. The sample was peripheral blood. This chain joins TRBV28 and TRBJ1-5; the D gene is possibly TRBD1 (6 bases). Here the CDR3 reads CASSADSSNQPQHF. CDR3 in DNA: TGTGCCAGCAGTGCGGACAGCAGCAATCAGCCCCAGCATTTT.